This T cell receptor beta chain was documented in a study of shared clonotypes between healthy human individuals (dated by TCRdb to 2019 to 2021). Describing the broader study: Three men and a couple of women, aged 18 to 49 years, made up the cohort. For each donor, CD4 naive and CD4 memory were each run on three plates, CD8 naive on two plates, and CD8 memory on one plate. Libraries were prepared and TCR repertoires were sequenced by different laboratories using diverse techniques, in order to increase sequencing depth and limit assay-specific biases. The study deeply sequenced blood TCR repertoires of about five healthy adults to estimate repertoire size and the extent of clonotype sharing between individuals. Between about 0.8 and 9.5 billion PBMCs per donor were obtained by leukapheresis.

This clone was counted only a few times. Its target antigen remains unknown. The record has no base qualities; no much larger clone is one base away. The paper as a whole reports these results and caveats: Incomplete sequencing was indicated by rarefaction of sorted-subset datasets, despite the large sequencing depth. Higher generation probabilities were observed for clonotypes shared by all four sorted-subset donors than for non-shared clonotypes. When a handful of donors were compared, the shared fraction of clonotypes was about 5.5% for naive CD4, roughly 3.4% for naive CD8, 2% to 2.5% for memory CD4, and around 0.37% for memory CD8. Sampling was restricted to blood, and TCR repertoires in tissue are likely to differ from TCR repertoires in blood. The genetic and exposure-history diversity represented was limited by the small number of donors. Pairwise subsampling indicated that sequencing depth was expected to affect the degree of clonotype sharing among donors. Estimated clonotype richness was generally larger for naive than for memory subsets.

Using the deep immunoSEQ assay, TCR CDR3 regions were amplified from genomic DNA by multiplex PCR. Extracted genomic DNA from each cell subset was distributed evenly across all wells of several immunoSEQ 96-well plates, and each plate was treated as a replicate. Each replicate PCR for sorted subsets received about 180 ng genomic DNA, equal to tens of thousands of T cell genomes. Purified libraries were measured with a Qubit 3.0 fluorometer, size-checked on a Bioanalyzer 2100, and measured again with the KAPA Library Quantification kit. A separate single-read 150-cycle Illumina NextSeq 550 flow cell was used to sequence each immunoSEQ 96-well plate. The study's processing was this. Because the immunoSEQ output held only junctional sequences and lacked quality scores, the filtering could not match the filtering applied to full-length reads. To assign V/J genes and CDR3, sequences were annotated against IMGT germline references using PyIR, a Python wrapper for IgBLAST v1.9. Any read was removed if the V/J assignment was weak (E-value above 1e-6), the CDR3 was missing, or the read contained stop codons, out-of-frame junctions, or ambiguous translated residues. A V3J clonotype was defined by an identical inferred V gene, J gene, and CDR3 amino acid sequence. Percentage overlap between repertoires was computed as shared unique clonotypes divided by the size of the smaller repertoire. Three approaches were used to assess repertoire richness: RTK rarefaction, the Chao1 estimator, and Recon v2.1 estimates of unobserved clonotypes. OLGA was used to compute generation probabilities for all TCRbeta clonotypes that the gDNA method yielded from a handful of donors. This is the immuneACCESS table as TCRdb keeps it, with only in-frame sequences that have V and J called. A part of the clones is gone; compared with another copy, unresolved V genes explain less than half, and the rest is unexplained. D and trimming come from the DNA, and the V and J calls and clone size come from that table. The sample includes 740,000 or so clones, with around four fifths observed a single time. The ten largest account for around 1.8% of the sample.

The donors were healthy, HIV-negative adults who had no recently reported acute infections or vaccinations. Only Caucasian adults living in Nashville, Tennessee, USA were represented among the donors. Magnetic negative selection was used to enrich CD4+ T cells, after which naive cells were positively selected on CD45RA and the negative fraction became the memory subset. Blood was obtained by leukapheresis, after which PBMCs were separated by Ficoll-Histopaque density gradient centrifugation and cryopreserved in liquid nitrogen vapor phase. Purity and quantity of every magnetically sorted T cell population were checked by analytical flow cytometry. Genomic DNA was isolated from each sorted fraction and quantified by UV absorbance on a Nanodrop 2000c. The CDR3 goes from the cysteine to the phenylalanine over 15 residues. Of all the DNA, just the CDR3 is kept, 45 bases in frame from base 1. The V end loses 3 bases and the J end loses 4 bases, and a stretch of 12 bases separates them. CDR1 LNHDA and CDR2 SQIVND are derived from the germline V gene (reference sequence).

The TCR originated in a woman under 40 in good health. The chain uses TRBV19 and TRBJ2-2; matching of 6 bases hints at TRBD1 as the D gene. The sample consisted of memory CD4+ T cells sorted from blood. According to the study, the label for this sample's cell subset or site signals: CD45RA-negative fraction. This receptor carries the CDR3 CASSISGQTTGELFF. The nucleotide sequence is TGTGCCAGTAGTATTTCCGGACAGACCACCGGGGAGCTGTTTTTT.